Presented here are 22 T cell receptor beta chains from one specimen sequenced in a study of blood T cell repertoires in COVID-19 (dated by TCRdb to about 2020). The library was prepared using the immunoSEQ multiplex PCR assay. TCRdb provides this immuneACCESS table in a form limited to in-frame rearrangements. Some clones are lacking; in checked studies, under half of them reflect an unresolved V gene, and why the rest are absent is not known. The sample table records some 130,000 clones; roughly 78% of these occur just once. The ten largest clonotypes hold approximately 3.6% of the sample. What was sequenced was peripheral blood. These receptors all stem from a man in his fifties or sixties with acute or convalescent COVID-19.

J is TRBJ1-4 and V is TRBV5-6; D might be TRBD1 (5 bases). Germline V gene sequence: CDR1 SGHDT, CDR2 YYEEEE. This CDR3 is 18 amino acids long. Trimming left V 3 bases short and J 7 bases short, with 25 bases between. The CDR3 sequence: CASSSEGKAEWGGEKLFF. The CDR3 DNA is TGTGCCAGCAGCTCGGAGGGGAAAGCGGAGTGGGGCGGTGAAAAACTGTTTTTT.

The V and J genes are TRBV4-1 and TRBJ2-7; 11 bases align to TRBD1. Germline V lookup: CDR1 MGHRA, CDR2 YSYEKL. The CDR3 totals 15 residues. V was clipped by 2 bases and J by 4 bases; unmatched bases: 4. The CDR3 sequence: CASSQWTGGAYEQYF. CDR3 sequence (DNA): TGCGCCAGCAGCCAATGGACAGGGGGCGCGTACGAGCAGTACTTC.

The chain uses TRBV27 and TRBJ2-7; possible D gene TRBD2, 5 bases. Per germline, CDR1 MNHEY and CDR2 SMNVEV (reference sequence). The CDR3 sequence is 14 residues long. The V gene lost 6 bases and the J gene lost 6 bases, with 18 bases spanning the gap. The CDR3 is CASSPGISLGEQYF. The CDR3 DNA is TGTGCCAGCAGCCCCGGGATATCTCTTGGCGAGCAGTACTTC.

CDR3 nucleotides: TGCGCCAGCAGCTTGGCGGGGGTGTCAAACACTGAAGCTTTCTTT. Translated, it gives CASSLAGVSNTEAFF. The genes are TRBV5-1 and TRBJ1-1; maybe TRBD1 (5 bases). V lost 0 bases and J lost 2, with 11 bases in between. CDR1 is SGHRS, CDR2 YFSETQ, per germline. The CDR3 totals 15 residues.

This clone has only a few counts. The gene calls are TRBV7-2 and TRBJ1-1; weak D call: TRBD1 (6 bases). The V gene's germline CDR1 is SGHTA and CDR2 FQGNSA. CDR3 length equals 17 residues. V was cut by 2 bases and J by 1 base, with 17 bases left in between. Here the CDR3 reads CASSLPLGGAGNTEAFF. Written as DNA, the CDR3 is TGTGCCAGCAGCTTACCTTTGGGGGGGGCCGGGAACACTGAAGCTTTCTTT.

J is TRBJ2-2 and V is TRBV7-2; no reliable D call. Germline V gives CDR1 SGHTA, CDR2 FQGNSA. The CDR3 extends over 14 amino acids. Trimming took 0 bases from V and 6 from J, leaving 8 bases between them. DNA of the CDR3: TGTGCCAGCAGCTTAGCCCGCAGTCCCGGGGAGCTGTTTTTT. Encoded protein: CASSLARSPGELFF.

V and J are TRBV28 and TRBJ1-2; tentative D call: TRBD1 (6 bases). V was cut by 5 bases and J by 8 bases, with 15 bases left in between. Germline CDR1 and CDR2: MDHEN and SYDVKM. The CDR3 runs 13 residues. The CDR3 DNA sequence: TGTGCCAGCAGTCCACAGGGAACTTACGGCTACACCTTC. This gives the protein CASSPQGTYGYTF.

The chain combines TRBV7-9 with TRBJ1-2, with D possibly being TRBD1 (6 bases). V lost 5 bases, J lost 4 bases, and 14 bases lay in between. This CDR3 comprises 14 residues. From germline, CDR1 is SEHNR and CDR2 FQNEAQ (reference sequence). CDR3: CASSARQATYGYTF. The CDR3 nucleotides read TGTGCCAGCAGCGCTCGACAGGCCACCTATGGCTACACCTTC.

V usage is TRBV9 and J usage is TRBJ2-1; the D gene is possibly TRBD2 (6 bases). In germline, CDR1 is SGDLS, CDR2 YYNGEE. Trimming pared 0 bases from V and 3 bases from J, leaving 10 bases between. The CDR3 has 15 amino acids. The DNA for the CDR3 is TGTGCCAGCAGCGTAGTGGAGGGAAGCTACAATGAGCAGTTCTTC. This encodes CASSVVEGSYNEQFF.

This sequence joins TRBV4-1 and TRBJ1-1, with D maybe TRBD1 (6 bases). Per germline, CDR1 MGHRA and CDR2 YSYEKL. The CDR3 consists of 16 residues. V dropped 4 bases and J dropped 1 base, with 16 bases sitting between them. The CDR3 reads CASSRAQGHPNTEAFF. The CDR3 DNA is TGCGCCAGCAGCCGCGCCCAGGGACATCCGAACACTGAAGCTTTCTTT.

The CDR3 reads CASSQESGAVTGANVLTF. For the CDR3, the DNA is TGCGCCAGCAGCCAAGAGTCAGGGGCGGTCACCGGGGCCAACGTCCTGACTTTC. This chain links TRBV4-3 with TRBJ2-6; D might be TRBD1 (6 bases). This CDR3 region has 18 residues. With 0 bases removed from V and 4 bases from J, the gap between germline ends came to 16 bases. CDR1 and CDR2 from the germline V gene are LGHNA and YSLEER.

The V and J genes are TRBV27 and TRBJ2-2; 9 bases align to TRBD2. Germline CDR1 MNHEY, CDR2 SMNVEV (reference sequence). Trimming cost V 6 bases and J 4 bases; bases outside gene matches: 6. The CDR3 is 15 residues long. DNA of the CDR3: TGTGCCAGCAGAGCACTAGCGGGTGTCACCGGGGAGCTGTTTTTT. Translation gives CASRALAGVTGELFF.

This clone was observed a single time. This chain connects TRBV30 to TRBJ1-4, with 10 bases identical to TRBD1. The CDR3 has 16 amino acids. Germline CDR1 GTSNPN, CDR2 SVGIG (reference sequence). Trimming cost V 1 base and J 4 bases; bases outside gene matches: 6. The CDR3 sequence: CAWSARQGAINEKLFF. In DNA, the CDR3 is TGTGCCTGGAGTGCGAGACAGGGGGCCATTAATGAAAAACTGTTTTTT.

CDR3 loop: CASVGGYEQYF. The DNA of the CDR3 is TGTGCCAGCGTGGGGGGGTACGAGCAGTACTTC. This chain links TRBV6-6 with TRBJ2-7; 7 nucleotides agree with TRBD2. Per germline, CDR1 MNHNY and CDR2 SVGAGI (reference sequence). The CDR3 contains 11 residues. The V and J ends lost 8 bases and 4 bases, in that order; junction bases with no gene match: 2.

This clone was recorded a few times. CDR3 DNA sequence: TGTGCCAGCAGCGAGAGGGGACAGGGGGCAATCGGGGAGCTGTTTTTT. Protein sequence: CASSERGQGAIGELFF. The chain combines TRBV9 with TRBJ2-2, with 12 positions matching TRBD1. CDR1 SGDLS and CDR2 YYNGEE come from the germline V gene. The CDR3 contains 16 residues. Trimming removed 3 bases from V and 7 bases from J; junction bases left unmatched: 7.

There are a few counts of this clone. The genes are TRBV19 and TRBJ1-1, with no clear D. Per the germline V gene, CDR1 is LNHDA and CDR2 is SQIVND (reference sequence). V lost 3 bases, J lost 0 bases, and 8 bases lay in between. This CDR3 has 14 amino acids. CDR3 nucleotides: TGTGCCAGTAGTATTAAAGCCATGAACACTGAAGCTTTCTTT. This translates into CASSIKAMNTEAFF.

V gene TRBV20-1 combines with J gene TRBJ2-1; D remains ambiguous. V was clipped by 6 bases and J by 4 bases, with 7 bases between them. CDR3 length equals 11 residues. Germline V lookup: CDR1 DFQATT, CDR2 SNEGSKA (reference sequence). CDR3 nucleotide sequence: TGCAGTGCCAGACCGTACAATGAGCAGTTCTTC. Translated: CSARPYNEQFF.

This clone was seen a single time. V and J are TRBV5-4 and TRBJ2-5; 7 bases match TRBD1. From germline, CDR1 is SGHNT and CDR2 YYREEE (reference sequence). V was pared by 4 bases and J by 0 bases, with 3 bases of the junction left unmatched. The CDR3 is 14 amino acids. The CDR3 spells CASSLTGDQETQYF. As DNA, the CDR3 is TGTGCCAGCAGCCTTACAGGGGACCAAGAGACCCAGTACTTC. Combining the CDR3 with reference TRBV5-4 and TRBJ2-5 gives the whole variable domain ETGVTQSPTHLIKTRGQQVTLRCSSQSGHNTVSWYQQALGQGPQFIFQYYREEENGRGNFPPRFSGLQFPNYSSELNVNALELDDSALYLCASSLTGDQETQYFGPGTRLLVL.

The chain couples TRBV28 to TRBJ1-6, with 9 bases matching TRBD1. CDR3 length: 17 residues. Germline CDR1 MDHEN, CDR2 SYDVKM. Trimming removed 2 bases from V and 6 bases from J; junction bases left unmatched: 8. The CDR3 nucleotides are TGTGCCAGCAGTTTAGGCACAGGGGGCTCTCTTAATTCACCCCTCCACTTT. Protein product: CASSLGTGGSLNSPLHF.

In DNA form, the CDR3 reads TGTGCCAGTAGTATAGTGATAGTATCTTCTGGCTACACCTTC. This encodes CASSIVIVSSGYTF. The chain uses TRBV19 and TRBJ1-2; D gene unclear. There are 14 residues in the CDR3. V lost 1 base and J 7 bases, leaving 13 bases between the germline ends. Germline values: CDR1 LNHDA, CDR2 SQIVND (reference sequence).

The rearrangement joins TRBV5-5 to TRBJ1-1; D not certain. Germline assignment: CDR1 SGHKS and CDR2 YYEKEE (reference sequence). Trimming pared 4 bases from V and 1 base from J, leaving 14 bases between. The CDR3 loop spans 15 amino acids. The CDR3 nucleotides read TGTGCCAGCAGCCCAAGAGCCCGGGGGAACACTGAAGCTTTCTTT. It is translated as CASSPRARGNTEAFF.

This sequence joins TRBV28 and TRBJ1-6; D unresolved. The CDR3 is made up of 13 amino acids. V gave up 6 bases and J gave up 14 bases, with 17 bases separating them. The germline CDR1 and CDR2 sequences are MDHEN and SYDVKM. The CDR3 DNA sequence: TGTGCCAGCAGCCTGGGAGGAGCGGCGGCCCTCCACTTT. It encodes CASSLGGAAALHF. The whole variable domain, remainder taken from reference TRBV28 and TRBJ1-6, is DVKVTQSSRYLVKRTGEKVFLECVQDMDHENMFWYRQDPGLGLRLIYFSYDVKMKEKGDIPEGYSVSREKKERFSLILESASTNQTSMYLCASSLGGAAALHFGNGTRLTVT.